The clone carrying this T cell receptor beta chain was found many times. Its antigen remains unknown. This entry is derived from a study of neurological immune-mediated disorders. Findings and limits, study-wide: Across subjects, expanded clones had no CDR3 amino acid sequences in common, pointing to private repertoires in all groups.

Germline V gene sequence: CDR1 MNHNS, CDR2 SASEGT. V shed 2 bases and J shed 5 bases, with 16 bases lying between them. The CDR3 is 16 amino acids. TCRdb passed the 5' RACE reads through MiXCR, listing each CDR3 protein once. The table records 20,000 to 25,000 distinct CDR3 sequences, 17% of them present only once. The clonotype was recovered from a woman aged 18-29 years with multiple sclerosis. Sequenced sample: CD8+ T cells from blood. V and J are TRBV6-1 and TRBJ2-1; D may be TRBD1 (6 bases). CDR3 residues: CASSELRGRGNNEQFF. The CDR3 DNA follows: TGTGCCAGCAGTGAACTTAGGGGGAGAGGGAACAATGAGCAGTTCTTC.